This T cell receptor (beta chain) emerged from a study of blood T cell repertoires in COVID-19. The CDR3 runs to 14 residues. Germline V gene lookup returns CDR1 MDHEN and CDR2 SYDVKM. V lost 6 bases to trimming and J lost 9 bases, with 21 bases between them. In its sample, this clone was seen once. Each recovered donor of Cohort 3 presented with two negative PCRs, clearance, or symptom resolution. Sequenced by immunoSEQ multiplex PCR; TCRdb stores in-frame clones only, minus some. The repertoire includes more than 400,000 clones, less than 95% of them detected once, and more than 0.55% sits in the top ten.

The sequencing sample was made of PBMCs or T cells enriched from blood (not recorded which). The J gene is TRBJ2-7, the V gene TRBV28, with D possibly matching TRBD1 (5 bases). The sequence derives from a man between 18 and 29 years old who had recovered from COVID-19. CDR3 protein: CASSVTGYPVGQYF. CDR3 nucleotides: TGTGCCAGCAGCGTAACAGGTTATCCGGTGGGGCAGTACTTC.